Listed below are T cell receptor beta chains from one sample, sequenced in a study of beta chain features in type 1 diabetes. Only in-frame clones appear in the TCRdb table, and some are missing; sequencing was by immunoSEQ multiplex PCR. The sample comprises about 740,000 clones, over 10% of which are singletons, and roughly 0.022% rests with the top ten. What was sequenced was naive CD4+ T cells from blood. The receptors were sampled from a man between 18 and 29 years old with type 1 diabetes. CDR3s include the opening cysteine and the closing phenylalanine or tryptophan. A D gene is named only where the DNA matches it firmly. For some rows the clone size is stated as once, few or many, or as a class when expanded; others skip it.

V gene: TRBV29-1; D gene: .; clone size: few; J gene: TRBJ2-2; CDR3 protein: CSVEKLQGNTGELFF; CDR3 DNA: TGCAGCGTTGAAAAGTTACAGGGGAACACCGGGGAGCTGTTTTTT
V gene: TRBV7-9; D gene: .; clone size: few; J gene: TRBJ2-7; CDR3 protein: CASSKLERSYEQYF; CDR3 DNA: TGTGCCAGCAGCAAGCTTGAGCGGTCCTACGAGCAGTACTTC
V gene: TRBV19; D gene: .; clone size: few; J gene: TRBJ1-5; CDR3 protein: CASSIGQGRGYSNQPQHF; CDR3 DNA: TGTGCCAGTAGTATCGGGCAGGGAAGGGGCTATAGCAATCAGCCCCAGCATTTT
V gene: TRBV6-6; D gene: .; clone size: .; J gene: TRBJ1-4; CDR3 protein: CASSYDDEKLFF; CDR3 DNA: TGTGCCAGCAGTTACGACGATGAAAAACTGTTTTTT
V gene: TRBV6-5; D gene: TRBD1; clone size: .; J gene: TRBJ1-2; CDR3 protein: CASAQGRYYGYTF; CDR3 DNA: TGTGCCAGCGCACAGGGGCGCTACTATGGCTACACCTTC
V gene: TRBV5-1; D gene: .; clone size: .; J gene: TRBJ1-1; CDR3 protein: CASSFDKNTEAFF; CDR3 DNA: TGCGCCAGCAGCTTCGACAAGAACACTGAAGCTTTCTTT
V gene: TRBV25-1; D gene: TRBD1; clone size: .; J gene: TRBJ1-5; CDR3 protein: CATRGQGSNQPQHF; CDR3 DNA: TGTGCCACCCGAGGACAGGGTAGCAATCAGCCCCAGCATTTT
V gene: TRBV18; D gene: .; clone size: .; J gene: TRBJ1-1; CDR3 protein: CASSPGDPVARRANTEAFF; CDR3 DNA: TGTGCCAGCTCACCCGGGGACCCTGTGGCCCGGAGGGCGAACACTGAAGCTTTCTTT
V gene: TRBV5-4; D gene: TRBD2; clone size: .; J gene: TRBJ2-5; CDR3 protein: CASSLAGEGTQYF; CDR3 DNA: TGTGCCAGCAGCTTGGCTGGGGAGGGGACCCAGTACTTC
V gene: TRBV7-9; D gene: .; clone size: .; J gene: TRBJ2-5; CDR3 protein: CASSSRLQEQYF; CDR3 DNA: TGTGCCAGCAGCTCCAGACTCCAGGAGCAGTACTTC